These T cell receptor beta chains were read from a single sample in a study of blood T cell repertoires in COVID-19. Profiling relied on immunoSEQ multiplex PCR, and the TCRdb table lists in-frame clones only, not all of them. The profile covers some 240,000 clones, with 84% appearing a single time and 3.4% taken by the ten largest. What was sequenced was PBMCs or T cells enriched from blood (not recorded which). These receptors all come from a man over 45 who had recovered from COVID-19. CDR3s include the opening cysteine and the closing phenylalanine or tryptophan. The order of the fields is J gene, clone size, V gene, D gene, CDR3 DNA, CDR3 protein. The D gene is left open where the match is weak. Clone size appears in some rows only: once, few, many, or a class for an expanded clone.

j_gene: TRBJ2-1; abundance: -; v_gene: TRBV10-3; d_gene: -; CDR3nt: TGTGCCATCAGTGGGCCCCCTCAAATAGCGGCTATCTACAATGAGCAGTTCTTC; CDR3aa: CAISGPPQIAAIYNEQFF
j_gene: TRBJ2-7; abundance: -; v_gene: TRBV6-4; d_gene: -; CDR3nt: TGTGCCAGCATCTGGGGAGTTTACGAGCAGTACTTC; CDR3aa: CASIWGVYEQYF
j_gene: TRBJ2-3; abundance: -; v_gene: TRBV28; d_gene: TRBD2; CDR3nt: TGTGCCAGCAACTTAGCGGGAGGGCACTCGCAGTATTTT; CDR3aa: CASNLAGGHSQYF
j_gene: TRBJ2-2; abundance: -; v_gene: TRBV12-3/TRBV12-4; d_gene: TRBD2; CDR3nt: TGTGCCAGCACGCGGGGGGGAACCGGGGAGCTGTTTTTT; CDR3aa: CASTRGGTGELFF
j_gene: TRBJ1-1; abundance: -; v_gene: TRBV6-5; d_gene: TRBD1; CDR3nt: TGTGCCAGCAGCCCCAGGGGGCTCGACACTGAAGCTTTCTTT; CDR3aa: CASSPRGLDTEAFF
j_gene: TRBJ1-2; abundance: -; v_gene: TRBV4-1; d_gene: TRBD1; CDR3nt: TGCGCCAGCAGCCAACTAGACAGGGCGAAGGGCTACACCTTC; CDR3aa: CASSQLDRAKGYTF
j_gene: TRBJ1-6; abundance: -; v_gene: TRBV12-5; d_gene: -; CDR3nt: TGTGCTAGTGGTGGCGGGGTCTTCTCCTATAATTCACCCCTCCACTTT; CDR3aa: CASGGGVFSYNSPLHF
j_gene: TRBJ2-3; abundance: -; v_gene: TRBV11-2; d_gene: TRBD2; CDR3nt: TGTGCCAGCAGCCCTGCTTTAGGGACTAATATCGATACGCAGTATTTT; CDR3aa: CASSPALGTNIDTQYF
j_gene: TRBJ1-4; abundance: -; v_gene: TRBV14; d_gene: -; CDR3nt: TGTGCCAGCAGCCAACAACAGGGTAATGAAAAACTGTTTTTT; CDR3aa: CASSQQQGNEKLFF
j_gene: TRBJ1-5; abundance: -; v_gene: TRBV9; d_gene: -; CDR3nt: TGTGCCAGCAGCCCCCGAGGGGGATTCAATCAGCCCCAGCATTTT; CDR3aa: CASSPRGGFNQPQHF
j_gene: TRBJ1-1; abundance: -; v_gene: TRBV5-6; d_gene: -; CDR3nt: TGTGCCAGCAGCTGGGGAGAGGGAGCGATTTTCACTGAAGCTTTCTTT; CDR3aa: CASSWGEGAIFTEAFF
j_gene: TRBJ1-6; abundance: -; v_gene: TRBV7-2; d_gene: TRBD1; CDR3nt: TGTGCCAGCAGCTTAGAAGGGGACAGGGATTCACCCCTCCACTTT; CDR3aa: CASSLEGDRDSPLHF
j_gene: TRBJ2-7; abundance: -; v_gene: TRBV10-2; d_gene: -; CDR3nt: TGCGCCAGCAGTGAGTCGCGGACTGACGAGCAGTACTTC; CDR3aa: CASSESRTDEQYF
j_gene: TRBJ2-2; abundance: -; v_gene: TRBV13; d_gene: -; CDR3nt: TGTGCCAGCAGCTTAGGCCTTGGGCCCTACGGGGAGCTGTTTTTT; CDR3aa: CASSLGLGPYGELFF
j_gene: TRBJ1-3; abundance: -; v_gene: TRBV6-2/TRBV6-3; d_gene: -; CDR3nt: TGTGCCAGCAGTGACCAAGGACTCTCTGGAAACACCATATATTTT; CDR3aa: CASSDQGLSGNTIYF
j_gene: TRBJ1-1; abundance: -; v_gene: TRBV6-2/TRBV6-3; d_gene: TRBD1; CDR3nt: TGTGCCAGCAGTCGAGGACAGGTATTCCGCACTGAAGCTTTCTTT; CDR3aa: CASSRGQVFRTEAFF
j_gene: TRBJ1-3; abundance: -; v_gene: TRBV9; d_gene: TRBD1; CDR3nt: TGTGCCAGCAGCGTAACGACAGGGTCTTCTGGAAACACCATATATTTT; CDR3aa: CASSVTTGSSGNTIYF
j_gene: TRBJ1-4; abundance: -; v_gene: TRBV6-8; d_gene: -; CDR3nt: TGTGCCAGCACCCACCGGGGAGTGGGAGACGCAACTAATGAAAAACTGTTTTTT; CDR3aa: CASTHRGVGDATNEKLFF
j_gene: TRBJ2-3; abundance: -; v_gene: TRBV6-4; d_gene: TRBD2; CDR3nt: TGTGCCAGCAGTGCGACGGGACTAGGGACAGATACGCAGTATTTT; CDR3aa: CASSATGLGTDTQYF
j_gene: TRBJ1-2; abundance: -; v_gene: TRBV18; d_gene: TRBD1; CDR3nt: TGTGCCAGCTCACCACAAACAATTAGGACAGGGAAGGATGGCTACACCTTC; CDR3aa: CASSPQTIRTGKDGYTF
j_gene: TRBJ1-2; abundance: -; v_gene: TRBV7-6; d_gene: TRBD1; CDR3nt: TGTGCCAGCAGCAGGCAGGGGGCGAGTGATGGCTACACCTTC; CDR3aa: CASSRQGASDGYTF
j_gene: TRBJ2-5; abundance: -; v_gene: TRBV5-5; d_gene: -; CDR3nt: TGTGCCAGCAGGTCACAGGGTTCGGGGACCCAGTACTTC; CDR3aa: CASRSQGSGTQYF
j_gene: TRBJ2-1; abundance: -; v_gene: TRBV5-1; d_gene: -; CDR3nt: TGCGCCAGCAGCTTGGTCTCGGCGGAAAATGAGCAGTTCTTC; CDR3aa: CASSLVSAENEQFF
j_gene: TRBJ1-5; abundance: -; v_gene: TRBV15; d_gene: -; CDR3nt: TGTGCCACCAGCAGAGCCGGAGGGGAGACTCAGCCCCAGCATTTT; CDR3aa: CATSRAGGETQPQHF
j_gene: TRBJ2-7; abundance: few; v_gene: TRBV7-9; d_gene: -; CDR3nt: TGTGCCAGCGCGAGTTCCTACGAGCAGTACTTC; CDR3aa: CASASSYEQYF
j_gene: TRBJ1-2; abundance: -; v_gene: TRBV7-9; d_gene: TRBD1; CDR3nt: TGTGCCAGCAGCCGAGGGGGCGGGAACTATGGCTACACCTTC; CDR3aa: CASSRGGGNYGYTF
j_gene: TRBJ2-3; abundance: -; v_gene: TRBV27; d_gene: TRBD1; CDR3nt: TGTGCCAGCAGTTTTTTCACAGGGGGAGATACGCAGTATTTT; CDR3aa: CASSFFTGGDTQYF
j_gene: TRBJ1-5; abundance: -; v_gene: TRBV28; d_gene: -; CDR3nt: TGTGCCAGCAGGGGCGGGGCGAGCAATCAGCCCCAGCATTTT; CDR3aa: CASRGGASNQPQHF
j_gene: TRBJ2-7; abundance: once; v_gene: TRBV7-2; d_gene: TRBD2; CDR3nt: TGTGCCAGCAGCTCGACTAGCGGGAGTTTGTGGGAGCAGTACTTC; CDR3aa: CASSSTSGSLWEQYF
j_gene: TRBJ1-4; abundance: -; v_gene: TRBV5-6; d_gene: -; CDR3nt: TGTGCCAGCAGCCGGACGAGGTCGGGGTATGAAAAACTGTTTTTT; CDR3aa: CASSRTRSGYEKLFF
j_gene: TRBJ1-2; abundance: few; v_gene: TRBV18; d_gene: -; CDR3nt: TGTGCCAGCTCACCCCTAGAGAGTTCTCTTTATGGCTACACCTTC; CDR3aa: CASSPLESSLYGYTF
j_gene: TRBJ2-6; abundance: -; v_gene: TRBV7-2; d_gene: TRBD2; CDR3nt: TGTGCCAGCAGCGTAGCGGGACTGGGGGCCAACGTCCTGACTTTC; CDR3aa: CASSVAGLGANVLTF
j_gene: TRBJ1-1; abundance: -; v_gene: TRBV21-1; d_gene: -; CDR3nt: TGTGCCAGCAGGGGGCGGCGAGCTTTCTTT; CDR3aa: CASRGRRAFF
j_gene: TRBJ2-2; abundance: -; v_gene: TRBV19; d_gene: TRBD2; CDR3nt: TGTGCCAGTAGTATAGGACTAGCGGTTGGCACCGGGGAGCTGTTTTTT; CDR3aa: CASSIGLAVGTGELFF
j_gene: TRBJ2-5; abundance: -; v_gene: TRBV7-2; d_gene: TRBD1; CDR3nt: TGTGCCAGCAGCTTATCCCCGGACAGGGCGGAGACCCAGTACTTC; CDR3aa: CASSLSPDRAETQYF
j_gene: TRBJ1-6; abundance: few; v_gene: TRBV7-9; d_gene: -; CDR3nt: TGTGCCAGCAGCTTTGGGCAGCCCTATAATTCACCCCTCCACTTT; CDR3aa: CASSFGQPYNSPLHF
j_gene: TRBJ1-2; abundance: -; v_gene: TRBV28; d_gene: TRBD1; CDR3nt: TGTGCCAGCAGAAAGACAGGGGGCTTCTATGGCTACACCTTC; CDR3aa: CASRKTGGFYGYTF
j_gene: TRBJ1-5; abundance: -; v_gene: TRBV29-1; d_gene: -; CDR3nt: TGCAGCGTGGTAGACAGTTATAGCAATCAGCCCCAGCATTTT; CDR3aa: CSVVDSYSNQPQHF
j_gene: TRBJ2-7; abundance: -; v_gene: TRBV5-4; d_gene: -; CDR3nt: TGTGCCAGCAGCCAAGAGAGGGCCAGCTCCTACGAGCAGTACTTC; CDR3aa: CASSQERASSYEQYF
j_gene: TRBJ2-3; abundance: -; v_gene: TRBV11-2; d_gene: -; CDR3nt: TGTGCCAGCAGCTTGGACAGACTAAACACAGATACGCAGTATTTT; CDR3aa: CASSLDRLNTDTQYF
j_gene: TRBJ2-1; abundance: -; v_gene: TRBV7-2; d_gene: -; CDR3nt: TGTGCCAGCAGCCCAACGGGAGAGGGTCAGTTCTTC; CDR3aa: CASSPTGEGQFF
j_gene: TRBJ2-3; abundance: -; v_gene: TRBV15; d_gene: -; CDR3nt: TGTGCCACCAGCAGAGCTACTAGCACAGATACGCAGTATTTT; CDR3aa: CATSRATSTDTQYF
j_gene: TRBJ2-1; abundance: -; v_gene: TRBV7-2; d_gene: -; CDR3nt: TGTGCCAGCAGCTTTGACGGGTCCTACAATGAGCAGTTCTTC; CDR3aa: CASSFDGSYNEQFF
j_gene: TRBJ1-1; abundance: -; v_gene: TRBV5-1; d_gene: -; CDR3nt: TGCGCCAGCAGCCCAAGCGGCATGGGGAACACTGAAGCTTTCTTT; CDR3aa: CASSPSGMGNTEAFF
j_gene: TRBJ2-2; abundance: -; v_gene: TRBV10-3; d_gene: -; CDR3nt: TGTGCCATCACGAGCGACACCGGGGAGCTGTTTTTT; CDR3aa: CAITSDTGELFF
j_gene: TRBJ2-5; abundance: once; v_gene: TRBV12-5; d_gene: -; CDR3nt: TGTGCTAGTGGCCCCAGGGGTTTACAAGAGACCCAGTACTTC; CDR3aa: CASGPRGLQETQYF
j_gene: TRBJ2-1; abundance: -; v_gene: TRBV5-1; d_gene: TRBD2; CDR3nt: TGCGCCAGCACCATTGGACTAGCGGGAGGTCATGAGCAGTTCTTC; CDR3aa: CASTIGLAGGHEQFF
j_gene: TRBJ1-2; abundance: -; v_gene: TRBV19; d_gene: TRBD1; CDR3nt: TGTGCCAGTCTGGGGACAGGAAAAATCTATGGCTACACCTTC; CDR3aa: CASLGTGKIYGYTF
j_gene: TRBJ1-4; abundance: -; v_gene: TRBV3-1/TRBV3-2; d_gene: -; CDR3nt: TGTGCCAGCAGCCAAGATCAGGGGAGGGATCCTAATGAAAAACTGTTTTTT; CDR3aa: CASSQDQGRDPNEKLFF
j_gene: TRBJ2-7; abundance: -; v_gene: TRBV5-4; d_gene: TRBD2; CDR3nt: TGTGCCAGCAGCTTGGCCGGACTAGCGGGTTCCTACGAGCAGTACTTC; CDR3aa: CASSLAGLAGSYEQYF
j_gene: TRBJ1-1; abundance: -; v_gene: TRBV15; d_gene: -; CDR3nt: TGTGCCACCAGCAGAGGGGGCGGGAAACCGAACACTGAAGCTTTCTTT; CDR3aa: CATSRGGGKPNTEAFF
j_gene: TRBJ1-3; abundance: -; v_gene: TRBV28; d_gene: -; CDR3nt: TGTGCCAGCAGTTTATGGGCAGGGGCTGGAAACACCATATATTTT; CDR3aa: CASSLWAGAGNTIYF
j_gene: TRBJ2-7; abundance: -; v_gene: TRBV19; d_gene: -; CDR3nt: TGTGCCAGTAACCCTGGGGGGAGGCCCTTTGCGGAGCAGTACTTC; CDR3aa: CASNPGGRPFAEQYF
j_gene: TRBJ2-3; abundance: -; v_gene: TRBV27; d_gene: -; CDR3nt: TGTGCCAGCAGTTTATCTTGGGGGGGCCGTTTTACGCAGTATTTT; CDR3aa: CASSLSWGGRFTQYF